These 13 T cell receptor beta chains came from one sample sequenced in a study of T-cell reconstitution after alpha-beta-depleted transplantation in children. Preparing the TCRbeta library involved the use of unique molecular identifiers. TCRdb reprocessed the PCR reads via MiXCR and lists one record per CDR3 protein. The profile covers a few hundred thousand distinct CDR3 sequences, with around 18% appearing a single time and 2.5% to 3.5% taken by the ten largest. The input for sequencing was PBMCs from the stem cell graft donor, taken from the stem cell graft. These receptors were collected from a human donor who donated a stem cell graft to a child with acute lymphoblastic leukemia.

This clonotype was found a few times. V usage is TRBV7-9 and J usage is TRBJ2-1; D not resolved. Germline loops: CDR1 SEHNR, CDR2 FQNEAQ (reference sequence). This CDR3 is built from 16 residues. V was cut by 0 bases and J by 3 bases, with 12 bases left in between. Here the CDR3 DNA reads TGTGCCAGCAGCTTAGCGGGGTCGGAACGCTACAATGAGCAGTTCTTC. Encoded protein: CASSLAGSERYNEQFF.

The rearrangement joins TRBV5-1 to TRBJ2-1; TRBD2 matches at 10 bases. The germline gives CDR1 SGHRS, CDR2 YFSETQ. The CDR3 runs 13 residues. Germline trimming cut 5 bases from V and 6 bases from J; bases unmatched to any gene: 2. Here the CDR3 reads CASRPSGSNEQFF. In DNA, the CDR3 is TGCGCCAGCAGGCCTAGCGGGAGCAATGAGCAGTTCTTC.

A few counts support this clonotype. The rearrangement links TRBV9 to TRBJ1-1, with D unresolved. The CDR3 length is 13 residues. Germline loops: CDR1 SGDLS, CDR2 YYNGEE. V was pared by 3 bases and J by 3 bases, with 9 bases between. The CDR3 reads CASSALRDTEAFF. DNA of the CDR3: TGTGCCAGCAGCGCTCTGAGGGACACTGAAGCTTTCTTT.

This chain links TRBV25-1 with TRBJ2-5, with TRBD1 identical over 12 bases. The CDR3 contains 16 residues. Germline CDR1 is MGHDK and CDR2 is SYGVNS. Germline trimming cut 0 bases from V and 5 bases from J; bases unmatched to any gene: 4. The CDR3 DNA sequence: TGTGCCAGCAGTGAATATGGGACAGGGGGCAGTGAGACCCAGTACTTC. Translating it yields CASSEYGTGGSETQYF.

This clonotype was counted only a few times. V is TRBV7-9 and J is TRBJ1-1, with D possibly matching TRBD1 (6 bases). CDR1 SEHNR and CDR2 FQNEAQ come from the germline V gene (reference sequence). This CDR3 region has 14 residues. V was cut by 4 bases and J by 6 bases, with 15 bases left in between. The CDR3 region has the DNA TGTGCCAGCAGCTCCAGTCGGGGGCAACCTGAAGCTTTCTTT. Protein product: CASSSSRGQPEAFF.

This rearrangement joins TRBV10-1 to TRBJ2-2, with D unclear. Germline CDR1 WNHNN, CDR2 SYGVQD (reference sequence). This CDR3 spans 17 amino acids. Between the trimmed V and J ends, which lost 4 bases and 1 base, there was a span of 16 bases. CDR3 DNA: TGCGCCAGCAGTGCTCCACCTGGACGGGTGAACACCGGGGAGCTGTTTTTT. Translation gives CASSAPPGRVNTGELFF.

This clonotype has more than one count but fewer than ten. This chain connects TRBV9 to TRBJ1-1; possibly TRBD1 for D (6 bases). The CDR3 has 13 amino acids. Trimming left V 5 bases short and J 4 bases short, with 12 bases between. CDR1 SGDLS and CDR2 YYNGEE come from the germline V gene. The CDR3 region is CASRGGQGTEAFF. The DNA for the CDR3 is TGTGCCAGCAGAGGGGGGCAGGGCACTGAAGCTTTCTTT.

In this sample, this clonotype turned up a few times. The CDR3 loop is CASSSPLTSGGTSYNEQFF. The DNA for the CDR3 is TGTGCCAGCAGCTCACCACTCACTAGCGGGGGCACCTCCTACAATGAGCAGTTCTTC. V gene TRBV11-1 combines with J gene TRBJ2-1, with TRBD2 matching over 11 bases. V trimming: 4 bases; J trimming: 0 bases; junction bases outside the gene matches: 11. This CDR3 contains 19 residues. CDR1 SGHAT and CDR2 FQDESV come from the germline V gene (reference sequence). The complete variable domain, with remaining parts taken from reference TRBV11-1 and TRBJ2-1, reads EAEVAQSPRYKITEKSQAVAFWCDPISGHATLYWYRQILGQGPELLVQFQDESVVDDSQLPKDRFSAERLKGVDSTLKIQPAELGDSAMYLCASSSPLTSGGTSYNEQFFGPGTRLTVL.

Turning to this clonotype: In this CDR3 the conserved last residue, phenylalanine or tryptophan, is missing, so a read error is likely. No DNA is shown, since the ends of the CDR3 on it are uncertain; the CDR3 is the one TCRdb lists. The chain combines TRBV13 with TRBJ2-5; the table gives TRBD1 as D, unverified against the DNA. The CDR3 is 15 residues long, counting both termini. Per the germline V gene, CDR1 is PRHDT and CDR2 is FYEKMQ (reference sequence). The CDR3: CASSRRRDGRTLRPL.

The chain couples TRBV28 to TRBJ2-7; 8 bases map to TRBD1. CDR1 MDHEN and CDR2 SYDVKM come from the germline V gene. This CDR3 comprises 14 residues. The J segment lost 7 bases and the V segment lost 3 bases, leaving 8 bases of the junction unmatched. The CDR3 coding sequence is TGTGCCAGCAGTTTTGGCAGGGGGCGGAAAGAGCAGTACTTC. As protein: CASSFGRGRKEQYF.

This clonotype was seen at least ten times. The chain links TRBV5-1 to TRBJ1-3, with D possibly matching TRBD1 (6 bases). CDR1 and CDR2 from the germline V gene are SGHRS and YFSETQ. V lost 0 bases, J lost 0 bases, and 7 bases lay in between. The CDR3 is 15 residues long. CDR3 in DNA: TGCGCCAGCAGCTTGGAGGGGGGCTCTGGAAACACCATATATTTT. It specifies CASSLEGGSGNTIYF.

The CDR3 bases are TGCGCCAGCAGCTTGGTCCCAGCGGGAGGGCCCTACGAGCAGTACTTC. Protein sequence: CASSLVPAGGPYEQYF. The chain has TRBV5-1 and TRBJ2-7, with TRBD2 matching over 10 bases. Per the germline V gene, CDR1 is SGHRS and CDR2 is YFSETQ. V lost 0 bases and J lost 2; bases outside the gene matches: 5. The CDR3 consists of 16 residues.

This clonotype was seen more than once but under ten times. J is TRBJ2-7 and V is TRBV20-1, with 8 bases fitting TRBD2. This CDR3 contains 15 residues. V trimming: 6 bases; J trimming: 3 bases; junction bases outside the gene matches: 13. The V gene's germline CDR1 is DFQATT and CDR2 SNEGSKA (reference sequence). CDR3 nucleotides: TGCAGTGCGATCCCCGTTAGCGGGAACTTCTACGAGCAGTACTTC. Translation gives CSAIPVSGNFYEQYF.